These T cell receptor beta chains were read from a single sample in a study of T cells after yellow fever vaccination. From the 5' RACE reads, TCRdb called clonotypes with MiXCR, one entry per CDR3 protein. Here the sample spans 450,000 to 650,000 distinct CDR3 sequences, just over 20% being singletons. Material: PBMCs, obtained approximately 20 days after the first yellow fever vaccination. All receptors come from a man younger than 30 who received the YFV17D yellow fever vaccine. Both conserved end residues are trimmed from each CDR3. Clone size is stated in some rows and not others, as once, few, many or a class when expanded.

len,v_gene,abundance,j_gene,CDR3aa
12,TRBV5-1,NA,TRBJ2-3,ASSSRDSTDTQY
11,TRBV12-3/TRBV12-4,NA,TRBJ1-1,ASGFLGGTEAF
12,TRBV7-2,NA,TRBJ2-3,ASSLARNTDTQY
12,TRBV29-1,NA,TRBJ2-7,SVQTGGSSYEQY
11,TRBV12-3/TRBV12-4,NA,TRBJ2-3,ASSTGGSDTQY
17,TRBV4-2,NA,TRBJ2-2,ASGPIERGGQGQTGELF
10,TRBV7-7,many,TRBJ2-5,ASSAWKETQY
11,TRBV5-4,few,TRBJ1-1,ASSLTGTAEAF
14,TRBV5-6,many,TRBJ2-3,ASSRRLAGGLDTQY
12,TRBV10-2,NA,TRBJ2-3,ASSLQRGSYTQY